Below, one TCR beta chain is given with its context. Its antigen is currently unknown. RNA isolated from unsorted whole blood supplied the blood RNA, with germline DNA also extracted. About 4 milliliters of peripheral blood were drawn presurgically. This entry comes from a study of tumor-infiltrating lymphocytes in primary liver carcinoma. Study context: Spanning 30 to 69 years of age, the patients were men and women.

Study-wide results and limits: Tumors carried a top-250-clone fraction significantly exceeding that of blood (p = 0.039). Because of bulk unsorted sampling, CD4+ and CD8+ repertoires were not subjected to comparison.

A constant-region primer served to make TCR beta cDNA from around 540 ng total RNA. ARM-PCR, slightly modified, supplied the TCR beta libraries through three nested multiplex PCR rounds. PCR rounds one and two used TRBV1-TRBV30 forward primers with a C-beta reverse primer for about 9 cycles each. From the multiplex PCR reads, TCRdb called clonotypes with MiXCR, one entry per CDR3 protein. The data contain approximately 330,000 distinct CDR3 sequences, 65% of them seen just once; the ten biggest clones take up 5.5% to 8%. Between the trimmed V and J ends, which lost 6 bases and 6 bases, there was a span of 20 bases. The length of the CDR3 is 15 residues.

Sequenced material: peripheral blood. The sequence derives from a man aged 35 to 55 with primary liver carcinoma and hepatitis B virus infection. V is TRBV12-3 or TRBV12-4 and J is TRBJ1-1; possible D gene TRBD1, 5 bases. The CDR3 sequence: CASSPGWCRGPEAFF. For the CDR3, the DNA is TGTGCCAGCAGCCCGGGGTGGTGTAGGGGCCCTGAAGCTTTCTTT.